This T cell receptor beta chain comes out of a study of graft-versus-host responses after intestinal transplantation. Regarding the study as a whole: Allograft clonal ratios (graft-versus-host to host-versus-graft) were high in patients who had graft-donor T cell macrochimerism.

In regard to this clone: Its antigen is undetermined. This specimen includes other DNA sequences encoding the same CDR3.

The table came from immunoSEQ multiplex PCR; TCRdb's copy has only in-frame clones and leaves some out. The data show fewer than 90,000 clones, with less than 95% seen just once and approximately 0.19% held by the top ten. With 2 bases removed from V and 0 bases from J, the gap between germline ends came to 9 bases. Per germline, CDR1 KGHSH and CDR2 LQKENI. CDR3 length: 15 amino acids. This receptor was taken from a human donor who was the organ donor for an intestinal transplant. This chain joins TRBV18 and TRBJ2-3; no definite D call. The sequencing used unstimulated CD4+ T cells sorted from spleen or lymph node cells, collected before transplant. The CDR3 nucleotides are TGTGCCAGCTCACCAAGGGCAGCTAGCACAGATACGCAGTATTTT. It is translated as CASSPRAASTDTQYF.